Below are 13 T cell receptor beta chains sequenced from a single sample in a study of Ad26.COV2.S vaccination and SARS-CoV-2 variants. Treatment: around 19 received Ad26.COV2.S at low or high dose, single or two shots; a few received placebo; per-sample allocation not given. Specimens were obtained on day 63 following the first vaccine or placebo injection. The table came from immunoSEQ multiplex PCR; TCRdb's copy has only in-frame clones and leaves some out. In the table there are some 390,000 clones, 70% to 90% of which are singletons. Sample: peripheral blood, taken in a trial of Ad26.COV2.S vaccine versus placebo. The receptors come from a person aged 18-65 years who received the Ad26.COV2.S COVID-19 vaccine or a placebo.

V gene TRBV10-2 combines with J gene TRBJ1-5, with TRBD1 matching 9 bases. CDR3 size: 18 residues. Germline CDR1 and CDR2: WSHSY and SAAADI. V lost 2 bases to trimming and J lost 0 bases; unmatched junction nucleotides: 8. The CDR3 DNA reads TGCGCCAGCAGTGAGAAACCACAGGGGGCGATTAGCAATCAGCCCCAGCATTTT. Encoded protein: CASSEKPQGAISNQPQHF.

The chain combines TRBV15 with TRBJ2-3; D gene uncertain. There are 13 residues in the CDR3. Germline V gene lookup returns CDR1 LNHNV and CDR2 YYDKDF (reference sequence). V was clipped by 5 bases and J by 5 bases, with 11 bases between them. CDR3 nucleotides: TGTGCCACCAGCGCCCGCCTTGGAGATACGCAGTATTTT. Encoded protein: CATSARLGDTQYF.

The chain carries TRBV6-2 or TRBV6-3 and TRBJ2-2; D uncertain. The V and J ends lost 2 bases and 4 bases respectively, with 5 bases between them. CDR3 length equals 13 residues. Per germline, CDR1 MNHEY and CDR2 SVGEGT. The CDR3: CASSYHFTGELFF. The CDR3 DNA reads as TGTGCCAGCAGTTACCACTTCACCGGGGAGCTGTTTTTT.

This clone appeared a single time. The CDR3 region is CASSSVGGLVREKLFF. CDR3 nucleotides: TGTGCCAGCAGCTCCGTCGGGGGGTTGGTGAGGGAAAAACTGTTTTTT. The genes are TRBV7-2 and TRBJ1-4; D might be TRBD1 (5 bases). V gave up 4 bases and J gave up 8 bases, with 20 bases separating them. Germline-derived CDR1 and CDR2 are SGHTA and FQGNSA. The CDR3 consists of 16 residues.

The J gene is TRBJ1-6, the V gene TRBV7-6; tentatively, D is TRBD1 (5 bases). The ends were cut back, 3 bases at V and 5 bases at J, with 20 bases in the middle. Germline V CDR1 and CDR2: SGHVS, FNYEAQ. CDR3 length: 18 residues. This CDR3 reads CASSFKLKEGIHNSPLHF. Here the CDR3 DNA reads TGTGCCAGCAGCTTCAAGCTTAAAGAGGGGATCCATAATTCACCCCTCCACTTT. The entire variable domain, with the rest obtained from reference TRBV7-6 and TRBJ1-6, is as follows: GAGVSQSPRYKVTKRGQDVALRCDPISGHVSLYWYRQALGQGPEFLTYFNYEAQQDKSGLPNDRFSAERPEGSISTLTIQRTEQRDSAMYRCASSFKLKEGIHNSPLHFGNGTRLTVT.

The rearrangement uses TRBV30 and TRBJ2-2; D may be TRBD1 or TRBD2 (5 bases each). Trimming cost V 4 bases and J 0 bases, with 12 bases left between them. Per the germline V gene, CDR1 is GTSNPN and CDR2 is SVGIG (reference sequence). The CDR3 is made up of 15 amino acids. DNA for the CDR3: TGTGCCTGGATACGAGGGACGCCGAACACCGGGGAGCTGTTTTTT. It specifies CAWIRGTPNTGELFF. The full variable domain, in which reference TRBV30 and TRBJ2-2 provide the parts outside the CDR3, is SQTIHQWPATLVQPVGSPLSLECTVEGTSNPNLYWYRQAAGRGLQLLFYSVGIGQISSEVPQNLSASRPQDRQFILSSKKLLLSDSGFYLCAWIRGTPNTGELFFGEGSRLTVL.

V and J are TRBV6-2 or TRBV6-3 and TRBJ2-7, with TRBD2 matching 8 bases. Trimming at V came to 0 bases and at J to 4 bases, leaving 5 bases not matched to a gene. The CDR3 length is 15 residues. The germline V gene encodes CDR1 MNHEY and CDR2 SVGEGT. The CDR3 region is CASSYSAGGAYEQYF. CDR3 bases: TGTGCCAGCAGTTACTCGGCGGGGGGCGCTTACGAGCAGTACTTC.

The chain employs TRBV6-5 and TRBJ1-6; no reliable D call. CDR1 is MNHEY and CDR2 is SVGAGI in the germline V gene. Trimming pared 2 bases from V and 0 bases from J, leaving 8 bases between. The CDR3 runs 16 residues. The CDR3 sequence is CASSYRRPSYNSPLHF. The CDR3 DNA reads as TGTGCCAGCAGTTACAGGCGGCCCTCCTATAATTCACCCCTCCACTTT.

J is TRBJ2-2 and V is TRBV5-4; D is undetermined. CDR1 and CDR2 from the germline V gene are SGHNT and YYREEE (reference sequence). The CDR3 contains 15 residues. Trimming took off 0 bases at V and 0 bases at J, with 6 bases between the two ends. The CDR3 nucleotides read TGTGCCAGCAGCTTGGGAGGCGCGAACACCGGGGAGCTGTTTTTT. This encodes CASSLGGANTGELFF.

The chain uses TRBV4-1 and TRBJ1-2, with TRBD1 matching over 8 bases. V shed 7 bases and J 4 bases; nucleotides not matched to a gene: 11. Germline CDR1 MGHRA, CDR2 YSYEKL. This CDR3 has 15 amino acids. The CDR3 here is CASTLLLGTGYGYTF. The CDR3 DNA is TGCGCCAGCACCCTACTCTTGGGGACAGGCTATGGCTACACCTTC.

The genes are TRBV10-2 and TRBJ2-3, with D unclear. V was shortened by 6 bases and J by 6 bases, with 7 bases between the two germline ends. CDR1 is WSHSY and CDR2 is SAAADI in the germline V gene. The CDR3 has 11 amino acids. The CDR3 loop is CASRTLDTQYF. The CDR3 DNA sequence: TGCGCCAGCAGAACCCTGGATACGCAGTATTTT.

This chain connects TRBV30 to TRBJ2-7; a possible D gene is TRBD1 (5 bases). Trimming took 3 bases from V and 3 from J, leaving 9 bases between them. The CDR3 extends over 12 amino acids. Germline assignment: CDR1 GTSNPN and CDR2 SVGIG (reference sequence). The CDR3 DNA reads TGTGCCTGGAGGACAGCAAACTACGAGCAGTACTTC. The encoded protein is CAWRTANYEQYF. The full variable domain, completed using reference TRBV30 and TRBJ2-7, is SQTIHQWPATLVQPVGSPLSLECTVEGTSNPNLYWYRQAAGRGLQLLFYSVGIGQISSEVPQNLSASRPQDRQFILSSKKLLLSDSGFYLCAWRTANYEQYFGPGTRLTVT.

The chain combines TRBV5-6 with TRBJ1-2; 7 positions agree with TRBD1. This CDR3 comprises 11 residues. Germline-derived CDR1 and CDR2 are SGHDT and YYEEEE. The junction had 3 bases not matched to a gene; V was cut back by 6 bases and J by 7 bases. The CDR3 DNA reads as TGTGCCAGCACCGACAGGGTTGGCTACACCTTC. Encoded protein: CASTDRVGYTF.